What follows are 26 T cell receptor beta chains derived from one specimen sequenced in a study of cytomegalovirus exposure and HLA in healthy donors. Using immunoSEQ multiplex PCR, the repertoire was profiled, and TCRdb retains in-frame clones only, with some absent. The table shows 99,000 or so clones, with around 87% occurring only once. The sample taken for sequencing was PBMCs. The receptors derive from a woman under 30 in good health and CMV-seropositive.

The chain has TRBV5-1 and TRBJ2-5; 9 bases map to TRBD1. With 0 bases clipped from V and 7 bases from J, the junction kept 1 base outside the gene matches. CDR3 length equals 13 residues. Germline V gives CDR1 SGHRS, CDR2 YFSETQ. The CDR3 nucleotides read TGCGCCAGCAGCTTGGCGACAGGGGGGACCCAGTACTTC. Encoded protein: CASSLATGGTQYF.

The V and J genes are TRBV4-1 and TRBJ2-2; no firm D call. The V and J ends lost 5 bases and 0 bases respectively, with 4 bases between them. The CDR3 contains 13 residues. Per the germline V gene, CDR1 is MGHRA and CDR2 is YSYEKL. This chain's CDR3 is CASSTANTGELFF. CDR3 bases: TGCGCCAGCAGCACAGCGAACACCGGGGAGCTGTTTTTT.

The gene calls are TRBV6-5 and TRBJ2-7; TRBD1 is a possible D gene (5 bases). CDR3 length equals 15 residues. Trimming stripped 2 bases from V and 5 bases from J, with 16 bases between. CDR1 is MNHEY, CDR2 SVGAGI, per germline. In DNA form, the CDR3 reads TGTGCCAGCAGTTACGGCGTGGGCAGGGCGGACGAGCAGTACTTC. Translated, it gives CASSYGVGRADEQYF.

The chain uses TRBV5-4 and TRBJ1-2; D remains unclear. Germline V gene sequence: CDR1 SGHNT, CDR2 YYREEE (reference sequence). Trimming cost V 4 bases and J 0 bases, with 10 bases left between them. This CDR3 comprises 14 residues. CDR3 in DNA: TGTGCCAGCAGCCCCGACACCTCTAACTATGGCTACACCTTC. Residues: CASSPDTSNYGYTF.

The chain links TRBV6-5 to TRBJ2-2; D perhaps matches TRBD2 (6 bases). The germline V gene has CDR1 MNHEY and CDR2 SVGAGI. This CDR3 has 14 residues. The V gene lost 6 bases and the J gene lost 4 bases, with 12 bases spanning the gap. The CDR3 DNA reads TGTGCCAGCAGGCCGGGAGCGGGCACCGGGGAGCTGTTTTTT. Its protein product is CASRPGAGTGELFF.

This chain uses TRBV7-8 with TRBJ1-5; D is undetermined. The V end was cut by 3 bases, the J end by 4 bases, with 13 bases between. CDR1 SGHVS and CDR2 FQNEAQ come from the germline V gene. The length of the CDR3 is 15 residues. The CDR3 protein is CASSFEGAGNQPQHF. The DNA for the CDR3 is TGTGCCAGCAGCTTTGAAGGTGCGGGAAATCAGCCCCAGCATTTT. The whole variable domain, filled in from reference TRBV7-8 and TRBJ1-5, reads GAGVSQSPRYKVAKRGQDVALRCDPISGHVSLFWYQQALGQGPEFLTYFQNEAQLDKSGLPSDRFFAERPEGSVSTLKIQRTQQEDSAVYLCASSFEGAGNQPQHFGDGTRLSIL.

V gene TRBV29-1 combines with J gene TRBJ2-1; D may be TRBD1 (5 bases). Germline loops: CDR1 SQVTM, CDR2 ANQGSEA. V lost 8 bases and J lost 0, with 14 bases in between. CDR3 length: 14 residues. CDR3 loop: CSYSTVLSYNEQFF. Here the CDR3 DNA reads TGCAGCTACTCGACAGTCCTCTCCTACAATGAGCAGTTCTTC.

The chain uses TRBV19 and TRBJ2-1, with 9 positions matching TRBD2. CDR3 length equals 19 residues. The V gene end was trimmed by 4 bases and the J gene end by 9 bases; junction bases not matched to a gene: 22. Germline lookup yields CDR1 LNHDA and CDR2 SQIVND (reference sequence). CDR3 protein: CASSRTASGISLSGIEQFF. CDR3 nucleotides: TGTGCCAGTAGTAGGACGGCTAGCGGGATCTCTTTATCGGGCATTGAGCAGTTCTTC.

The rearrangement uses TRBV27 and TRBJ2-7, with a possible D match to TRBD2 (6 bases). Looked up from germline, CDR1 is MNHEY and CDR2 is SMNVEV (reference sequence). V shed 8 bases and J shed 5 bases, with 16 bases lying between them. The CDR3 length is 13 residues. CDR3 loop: CASGSGSWNEQYF. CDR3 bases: TGTGCCAGCGGGTCCGGGAGCTGGAACGAGCAGTACTTC.

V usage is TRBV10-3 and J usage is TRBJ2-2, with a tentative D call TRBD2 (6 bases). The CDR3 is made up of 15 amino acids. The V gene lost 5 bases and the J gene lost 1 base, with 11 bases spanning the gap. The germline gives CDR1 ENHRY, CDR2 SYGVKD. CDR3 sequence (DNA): TGTGCCATCAGTAAAGAGGGACTGAACACCGGGGAGCTGTTTTTT. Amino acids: CAISKEGLNTGELFF.

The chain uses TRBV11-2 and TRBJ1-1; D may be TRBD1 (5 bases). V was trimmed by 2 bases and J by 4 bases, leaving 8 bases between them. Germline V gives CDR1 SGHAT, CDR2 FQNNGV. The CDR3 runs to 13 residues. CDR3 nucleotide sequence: TGTGCCAGCAGCTTAAAAAGGGGCACTGAAGCTTTCTTT. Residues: CASSLKRGTEAFF. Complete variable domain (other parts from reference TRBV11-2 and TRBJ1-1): EAGVAQSPRYKIIEKRQSVAFWCNPISGHATLYWYQQILGQGPKLLIQFQNNGVVDDSQLPKDRFSAERLKGVDSTLKIQPAKLEDSAVYLCASSLKRGTEAFFGQGTRLTVV.

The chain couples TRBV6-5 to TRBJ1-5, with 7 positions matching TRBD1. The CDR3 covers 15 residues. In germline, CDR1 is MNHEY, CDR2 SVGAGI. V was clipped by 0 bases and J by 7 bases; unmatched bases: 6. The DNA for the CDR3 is TGTGCCAGCAGTTACTCGAGACAGGGAGGCCAGCCCCAGCATTTT. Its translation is CASSYSRQGGQPQHF.

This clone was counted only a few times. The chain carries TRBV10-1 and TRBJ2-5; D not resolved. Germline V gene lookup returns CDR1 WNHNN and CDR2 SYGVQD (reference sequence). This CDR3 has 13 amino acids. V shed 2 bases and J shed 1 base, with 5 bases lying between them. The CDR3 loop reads CASSELPQETQYF. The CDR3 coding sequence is TGCGCCAGCAGTGAGCTACCCCAAGAGACCCAGTACTTC.

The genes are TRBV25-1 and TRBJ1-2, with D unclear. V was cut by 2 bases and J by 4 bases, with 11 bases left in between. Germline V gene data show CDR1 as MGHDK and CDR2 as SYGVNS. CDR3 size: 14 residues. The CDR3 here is CASSEPEQLYGYTF. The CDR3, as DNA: TGTGCCAGCAGTGAACCCGAACAGCTCTATGGCTACACCTTC.

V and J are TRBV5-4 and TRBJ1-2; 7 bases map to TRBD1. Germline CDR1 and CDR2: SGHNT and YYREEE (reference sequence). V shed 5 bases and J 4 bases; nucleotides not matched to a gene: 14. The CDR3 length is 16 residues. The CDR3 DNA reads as TGTGCCAGCAGTACCGCCTCCGGGACAGACCCCTATGGCTACACCTTC. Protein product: CASSTASGTDPYGYTF.

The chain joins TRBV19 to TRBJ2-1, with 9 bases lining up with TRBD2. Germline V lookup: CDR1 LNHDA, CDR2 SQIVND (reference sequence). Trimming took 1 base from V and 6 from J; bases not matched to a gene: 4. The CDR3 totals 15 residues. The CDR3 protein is CASSIGTSDPNEQFF. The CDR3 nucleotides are TGTGCCAGTAGTATAGGGACTAGCGATCCCAATGAGCAGTTCTTC. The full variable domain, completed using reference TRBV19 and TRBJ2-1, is DGGITQSPKYLFRKEGQNVTLSCEQNLNHDAMYWYRQDPGQGLRLIYYSQIVNDFQKGDIAEGYSVSREKKESFPLTVTSAQKNPTAFYLCASSIGTSDPNEQFFGPGTRLTVL.

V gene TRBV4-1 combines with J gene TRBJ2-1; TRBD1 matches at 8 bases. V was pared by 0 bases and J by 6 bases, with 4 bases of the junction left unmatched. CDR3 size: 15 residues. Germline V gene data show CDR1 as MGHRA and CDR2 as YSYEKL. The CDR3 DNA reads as TGCGCCAGCAGCCAAGATGTTACAGGGGGCAATGAGCAGTTCTTC. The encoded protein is CASSQDVTGGNEQFF.

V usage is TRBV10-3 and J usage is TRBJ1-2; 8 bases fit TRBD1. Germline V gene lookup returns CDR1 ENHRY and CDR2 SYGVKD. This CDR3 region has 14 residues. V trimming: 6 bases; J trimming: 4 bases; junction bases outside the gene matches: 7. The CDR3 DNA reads TGTGCCATCAGGCAAACAGGGGGTGTCTATGGCTACACCTTC. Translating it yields CAIRQTGGVYGYTF.

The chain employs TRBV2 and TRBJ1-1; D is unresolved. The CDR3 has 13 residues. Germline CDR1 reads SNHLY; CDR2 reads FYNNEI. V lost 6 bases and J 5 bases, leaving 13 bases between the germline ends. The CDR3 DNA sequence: TGTGCCAGCAGCCTAGGCCCACCTACTGAAGCTTTCTTT. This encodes CASSLGPPTEAFF.

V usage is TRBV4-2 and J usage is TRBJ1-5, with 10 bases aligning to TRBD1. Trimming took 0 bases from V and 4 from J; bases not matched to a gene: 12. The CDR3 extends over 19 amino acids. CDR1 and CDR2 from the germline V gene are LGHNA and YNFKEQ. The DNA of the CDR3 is TGTGCCAGCAGCCAAGATTCAAGGACAGGGGGGCAGGCAAATCAGCCCCAGCATTTT. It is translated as CASSQDSRTGGQANQPQHF.

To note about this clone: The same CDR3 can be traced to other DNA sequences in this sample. The CDR3 protein is CASSLGQGNDEQYF. The CDR3, as DNA: TGTGCCAGCAGCTTGGGGCAGGGAAATGACGAGCAGTACTTC. The chain has TRBV6-5 and TRBJ2-7, with D perhaps TRBD1 (5 bases). Germline V gene lookup returns CDR1 MNHEY and CDR2 SVGAGI. V lost 6 bases, J lost 5 bases, and 17 bases lay in between. The CDR3 runs 14 residues.

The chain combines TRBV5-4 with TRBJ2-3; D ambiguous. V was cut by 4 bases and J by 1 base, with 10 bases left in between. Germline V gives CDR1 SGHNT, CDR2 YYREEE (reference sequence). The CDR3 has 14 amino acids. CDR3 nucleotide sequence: TGTGCCAGCAGCCGGCGTAGCCGCACAGATACGCAGTATTTT. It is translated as CASSRRSRTDTQYF.

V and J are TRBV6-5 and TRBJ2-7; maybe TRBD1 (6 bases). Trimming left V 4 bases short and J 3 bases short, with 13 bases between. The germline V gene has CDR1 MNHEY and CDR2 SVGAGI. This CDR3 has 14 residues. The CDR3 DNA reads TGTGCCAGCAGTTTTGGCAGGGGTGACTACGAGCAGTACTTC. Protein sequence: CASSFGRGDYEQYF.

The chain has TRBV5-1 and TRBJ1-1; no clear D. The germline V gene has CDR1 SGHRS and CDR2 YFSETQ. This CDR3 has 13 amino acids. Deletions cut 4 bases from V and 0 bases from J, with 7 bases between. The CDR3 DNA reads TGCGCCAGCAGCCCCGGTGTGAACACTGAAGCTTTCTTT. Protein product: CASSPGVNTEAFF.

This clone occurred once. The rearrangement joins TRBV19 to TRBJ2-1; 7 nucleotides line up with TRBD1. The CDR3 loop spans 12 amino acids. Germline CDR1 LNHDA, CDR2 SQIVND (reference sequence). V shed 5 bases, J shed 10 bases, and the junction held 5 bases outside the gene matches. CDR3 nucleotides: TGTGCCAGTAGTCCTTGGGACAGCGAGCAGTTCTTC. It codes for CASSPWDSEQFF.

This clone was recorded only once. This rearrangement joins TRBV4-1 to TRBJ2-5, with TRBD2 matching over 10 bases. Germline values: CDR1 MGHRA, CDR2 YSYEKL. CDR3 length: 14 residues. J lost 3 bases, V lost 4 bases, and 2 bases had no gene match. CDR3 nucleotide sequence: TGCGCCAGCAGCCGTACTAGCGGGGAAGAGACCCAGTACTTC. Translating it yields CASSRTSGEETQYF.